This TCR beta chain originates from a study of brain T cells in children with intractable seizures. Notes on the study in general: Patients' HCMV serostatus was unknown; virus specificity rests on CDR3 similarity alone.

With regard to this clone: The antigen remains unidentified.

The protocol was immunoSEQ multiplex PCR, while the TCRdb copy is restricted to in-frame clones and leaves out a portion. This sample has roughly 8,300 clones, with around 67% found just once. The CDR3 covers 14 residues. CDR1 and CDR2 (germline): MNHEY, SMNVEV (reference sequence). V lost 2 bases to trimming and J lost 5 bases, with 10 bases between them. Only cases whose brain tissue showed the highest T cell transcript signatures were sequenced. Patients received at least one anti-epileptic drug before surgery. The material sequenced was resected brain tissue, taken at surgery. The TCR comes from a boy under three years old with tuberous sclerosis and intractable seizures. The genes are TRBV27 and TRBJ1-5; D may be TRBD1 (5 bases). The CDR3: CASSLVGEDQPQHF. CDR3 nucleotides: TGTGCCAGCAGTTTAGTGGGGGAGGATCAGCCCCAGCATTTT.